Listed here are 7 T cell receptor beta chains from one sample, sequenced in a study of early T cells in non-severe SARS-CoV-2 infection listed by TCRdb under 2021. Library preparation used 5' RACE. Data came from a NextSeq 500. TCRdb trimmed public reads at Q25 via fastp, called clones via MiXCR and kept in-frame beta chains. Rows are unified per CDR3 protein, each entry keeping the most common DNA and genes. The sample yields around 80,000 distinct CDR3 sequences; about 13% were counted once. Approximately 1.5% of the sample rests with the top ten. Material: whole blood. The receptors shown here come from an adult who was a healthcare worker with PCR-confirmed SARS-CoV-2 infection or an uninfected control (not recorded which).

In regard to this clonotype: A single base separates this from a much larger clone, so it may be a read error. This chain joins TRBV7-2 and TRBJ2-3; no definite D call. V was cut by 2 bases and J by 3 bases, with 9 bases left in between. Germline assignment: CDR1 SGHTA and CDR2 FQGNSA. This CDR3 contains 14 residues. CDR3 coding DNA: TGTGCCAGCAGCTTATTGGACGATACAGATACGCAGTATTTT. This translates into CASSLLDDTDTQYF.

This clonotype was picked up a small number of times. This rearrangement joins TRBV20-1 to TRBJ2-3; D remains ambiguous. CDR3 length equals 13 residues. V gave up 6 bases and J gave up 7 bases, with 17 bases separating them. Germline CDR1 reads DFQATT; CDR2 reads SNEGSKA (reference sequence). This chain's CDR3 is CSASLVVDHTQYF. In nucleotides, the CDR3 is TGCAGTGCGTCTTTGGTTGTCGACCATACGCAGTATTTT.

The chain recombines TRBV12-5 with TRBJ2-5, with D tentatively TRBD1 (6 bases). Trimming pared 0 bases from V and 4 bases from J, leaving 12 bases between. The CDR3 sequence is 15 residues long. Germline assignment: CDR1 LGHNT and CDR2 FRNRAP. Here the CDR3 reads CASGLVLRGAETQYF. DNA for the CDR3: TGTGCTAGTGGTTTGGTCCTCAGGGGCGCAGAGACCCAGTACTTC. The full variable domain, in which reference TRBV12-5 and TRBJ2-5 provide the parts outside the CDR3, is DARVTQTPRHKVTEMGQEVTMRCQPILGHNTVFWYRQTMMQGLELLAYFRNRAPLDDSGMPKDRFSAEMPDATLATLKIQPSEPRDSAVYFCASGLVLRGAETQYFGPGTRLLVL.

The table lists this clonotype with many counts. The chain combines TRBV29-1 with TRBJ2-4, with D possibly TRBD2 on 5 matching bases. Per germline, CDR1 SQVTM and CDR2 ANQGSEA. This CDR3 region has 14 residues. Trimming removed 4 bases from V and 3 bases from J, with 13 bases in between. The CDR3 DNA follows: TGCAGCGTTGGACCGACCGGAGGCAAAAACATTCAGTACTTC. It translates to CSVGPTGGKNIQYF.

This clonotype was picked up many times. The chain combines TRBV6-5 with TRBJ2-7, with 7 bases that match TRBD1. Unmatched junction bases numbered 7, after V lost 2 bases and J lost 0 bases. Germline loops: CDR1 MNHEY, CDR2 SVGAGI. CDR3 length: 16 residues. In DNA form, the CDR3 reads TGTGCCAGCAGTTACCTCCCGGGACAGTCCTCCTACGAGCAGTACTTC. This gives the protein CASSYLPGQSSYEQYF.

This clonotype appeared a few times. The chain employs TRBV10-3 and TRBJ1-1; D unresolved. V lost 10 bases to trimming and J lost 3 bases, with 15 bases between them. The CDR3 is made up of 13 amino acids. Germline assignment: CDR1 ENHRY and CDR2 SYGVKD. CDR3 DNA sequence: TGTGCCAGCGGACCCTATGGGGACACTGAAGCTTTCTTT. Its protein product is CASGPYGDTEAFF.

This clonotype was seen only a few times. The chain recombines TRBV6-6 with TRBJ1-1; D ambiguous. This CDR3 is built from 12 residues. V was clipped by 11 bases and J by 3 bases, with 13 bases between them. CDR1 and CDR2 from the germline V gene are MNHNY and SVGAGI (reference sequence). CDR3 in amino acids: CALGAADTEAFF. DNA of the CDR3: TGTGCCCTCGGCGCGGCGGACACTGAAGCTTTCTTT.